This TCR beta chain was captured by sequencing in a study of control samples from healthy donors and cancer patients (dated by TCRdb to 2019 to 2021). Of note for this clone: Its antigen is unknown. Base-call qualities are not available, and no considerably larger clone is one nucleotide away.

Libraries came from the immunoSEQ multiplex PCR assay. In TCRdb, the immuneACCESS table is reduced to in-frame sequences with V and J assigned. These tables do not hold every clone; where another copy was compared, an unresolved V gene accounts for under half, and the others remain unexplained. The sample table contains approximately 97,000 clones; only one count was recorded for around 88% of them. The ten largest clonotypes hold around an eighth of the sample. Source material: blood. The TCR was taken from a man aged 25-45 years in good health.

The DNA is as follows: TGCAGCGTTGAAAGGGTTCCAGAGACCCAGTACTTC. Translated, this gives CSVERVPETQYF. The rearrangement combines TRBV29-1 with TRBJ2-5; too little of a D gene remains to name it. Including the terminal cysteine and phenylalanine, the CDR3 comprises 12 residues. The entry retains the CDR3 DNA only, 36 bases that are in frame from base 1. Reading the germline V gene gives CDR1 SQVTM and CDR2 ANQGSEA. V is pared back by 2 bases and J by 4 bases, with 8 bases lying between the germline termini.